This TCR beta chain is from a study of shared clonotypes between healthy human individuals. Study context: Donor composition was two women and three men, aged 18 to 49. Study-wide results and caveats: At large depth, rarefaction still showed sorted-subset sequencing to be incomplete.

In the original workflow: Junction-only sequences without quality scores came from ImmunoSEQ, so filtering differed. Assay used: immunoSEQ multiplex PCR; TCRdb lists only in-frame clones, some missing. The V and J calls and the clone size are those of that table, but D and trimming were determined from the DNA. The sample lists about 1.1 million clones, 70% to 80% occurring once. This clone was detected once. The antigen remains unidentified. CDR3 size: 13 residues. Germline lookup yields CDR1 SGHTA and CDR2 FQGTGA. Trimming stripped 4 bases from V and 6 bases from J, with 11 bases between. Sequencing input: memory CD4+ T cells from PBMCs. Described subset: CD45RA-negative fraction. This chain uses TRBV7-3 with TRBJ2-3, with D unclear. The receptor's source is a man between 18 and 29 years old in good health. Some clones in this sample may be carry-over from other donors' samples. The CDR3 bases are TGTGCCAGCAGCTCAACCCGTTTGGATACGCAGTATTTT. Amino acids: CASSSTRLDTQYF.